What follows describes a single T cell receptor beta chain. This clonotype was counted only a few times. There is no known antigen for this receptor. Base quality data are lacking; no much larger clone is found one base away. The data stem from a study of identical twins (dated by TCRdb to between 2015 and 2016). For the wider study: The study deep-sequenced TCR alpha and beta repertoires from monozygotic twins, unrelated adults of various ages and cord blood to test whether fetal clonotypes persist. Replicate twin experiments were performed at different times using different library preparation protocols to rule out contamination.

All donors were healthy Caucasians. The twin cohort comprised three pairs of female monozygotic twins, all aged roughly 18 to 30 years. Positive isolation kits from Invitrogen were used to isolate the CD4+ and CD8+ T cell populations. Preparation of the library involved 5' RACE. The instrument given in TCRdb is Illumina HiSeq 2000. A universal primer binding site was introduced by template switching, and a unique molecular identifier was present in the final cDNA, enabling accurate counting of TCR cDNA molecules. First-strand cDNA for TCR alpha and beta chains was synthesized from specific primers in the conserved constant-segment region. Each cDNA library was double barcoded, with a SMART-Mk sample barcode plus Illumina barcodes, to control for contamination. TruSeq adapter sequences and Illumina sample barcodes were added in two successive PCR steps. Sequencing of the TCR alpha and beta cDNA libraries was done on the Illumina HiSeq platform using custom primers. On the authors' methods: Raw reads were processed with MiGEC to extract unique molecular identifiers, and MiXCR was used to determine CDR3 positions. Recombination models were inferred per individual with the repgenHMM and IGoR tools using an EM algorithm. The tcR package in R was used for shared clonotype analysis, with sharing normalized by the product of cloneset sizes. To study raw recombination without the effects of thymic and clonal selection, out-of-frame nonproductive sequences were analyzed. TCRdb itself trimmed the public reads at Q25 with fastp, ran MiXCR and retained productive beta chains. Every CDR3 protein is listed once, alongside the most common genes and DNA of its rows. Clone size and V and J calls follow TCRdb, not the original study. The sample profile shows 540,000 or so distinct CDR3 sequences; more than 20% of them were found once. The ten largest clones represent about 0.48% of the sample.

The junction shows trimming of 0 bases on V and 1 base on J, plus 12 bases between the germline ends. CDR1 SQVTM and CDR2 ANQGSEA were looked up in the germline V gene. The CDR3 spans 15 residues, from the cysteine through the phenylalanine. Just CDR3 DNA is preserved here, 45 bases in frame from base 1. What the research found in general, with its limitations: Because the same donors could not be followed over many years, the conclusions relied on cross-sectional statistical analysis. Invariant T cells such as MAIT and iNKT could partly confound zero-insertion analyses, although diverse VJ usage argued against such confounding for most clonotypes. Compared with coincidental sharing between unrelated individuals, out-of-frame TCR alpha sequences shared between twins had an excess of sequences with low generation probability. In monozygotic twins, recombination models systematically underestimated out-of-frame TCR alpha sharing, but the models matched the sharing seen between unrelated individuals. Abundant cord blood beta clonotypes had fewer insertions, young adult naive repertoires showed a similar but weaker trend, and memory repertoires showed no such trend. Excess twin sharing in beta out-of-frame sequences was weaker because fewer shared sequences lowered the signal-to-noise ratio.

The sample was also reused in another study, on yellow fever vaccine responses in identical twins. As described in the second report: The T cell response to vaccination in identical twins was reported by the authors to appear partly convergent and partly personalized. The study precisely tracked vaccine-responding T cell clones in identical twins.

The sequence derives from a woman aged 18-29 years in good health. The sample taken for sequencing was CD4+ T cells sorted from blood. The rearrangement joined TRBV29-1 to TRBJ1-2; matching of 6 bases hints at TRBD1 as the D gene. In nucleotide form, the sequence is TGCAGCGTTGAAGACAGGGGCAACAGTAACTATGGCTACACCTTC. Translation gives CSVEDRGNSNYGYTF.